This T cell receptor beta chain was found in a study of shared clonotypes between healthy human individuals. Libraries were prepared by immunoSEQ multiplex PCR; TCRdb keeps only in-frame clonotypes and omits some of them. This sample yields some 2.3 million clones, of which approximately 95% are seen a single time; about 0.41% belongs to the top ten. Germline loops: CDR1 MDHEN, CDR2 SYDVKM. V shed 5 bases and J shed 0 bases, with 11 bases lying between them. The CDR3 spans 15 residues. This clonotype originated in a young man in good health. Some clones in this sample may be carry-over from other donors' samples. The chain links TRBV28 to TRBJ1-3; no definite D call. The source material was naive CD4+ T cells from PBMCs. Subset denoted: CD45RA+ positively selected. The DNA for the CDR3 is TGTGCCAGCAGTCTCAAACCTAACTCTGGAAACACCATATATTTT. It translates to CASSLKPNSGNTIYF.